This TCR beta chain was identified in a study of early T cells in non-severe SARS-CoV-2 infection. Study-wide background: Bulk RNA isolated from unsorted whole blood underwent sequencing; chains were not paired. Study-level results: VDJdb matching skewed toward anti-spike CD8 responses, missing private and CD4 specificities.

The CDR3 totals 15 residues. V shed 2 bases and J 6 bases; nucleotides not matched to a gene: 5. Germline assignment: CDR1 MNHNS and CDR2 SASEGT. Unique molecular identifiers were added to individual cDNA molecules. TCRdb fed the 5' RACE reads into MiXCR, producing one record per CDR3 protein. The sample carries 95,000 to 100,000 distinct CDR3 sequences, 11% recorded once. This clonotype appeared many times. Its specificity is not known. The TCR comes from an adult who was a healthcare worker with PCR-confirmed SARS-CoV-2 infection or an uninfected control (not recorded which). Sequenced sample: whole blood. The chain combines TRBV6-1 with TRBJ1-1; 11 bases are shared with TRBD1. The CDR3 bases are TGTGCCAGCAGTGAAAAGGGGGACAGGGGGTCTGAAGCTTTCTTT. It is translated as CASSEKGDRGSEAFF.